Here is one TCR beta chain with its context. The antigen is not known. CDR3 length equals 15 residues. The V segment lost 6 bases and the J segment 3 bases; nucleotides outside the gene matches: 10. These data are taken from a study of T cell repertoires in cytomegalovirus infection. About the study: Carrying CMV and the relevant HLA type showed in public TCR beta signatures. The study's findings and limits: Clonotype analysis showed dominance of the ex vivo response by HLA-C-restricted CMV-specific TCR beta clonotypes. Based on cumulative public TCR beta family frequency, carriers of CMV plus the relevant HLA were identified.

TCRdb reanalysed the reads using MiXCR and keeps one entry per CDR3 protein. The sample lists 150,000 to 200,000 distinct CDR3 sequences; about a tenth were seen once. Sequencing used PBMCs. The receptor was derived from a human donor in good health (CMV status not recorded). Some clones in this sample may be carry-over from other donors' samples. This sequence joins TRBV12-3 or TRBV12-4 and TRBJ1-2, with 7 bases matching TRBD1. The chain's CDR3 is CASRSSTGTHYGYTF. For the CDR3, the DNA is TGTGCCAGCAGATCGTCGACAGGGACTCACTATGGCTACACCTTC.